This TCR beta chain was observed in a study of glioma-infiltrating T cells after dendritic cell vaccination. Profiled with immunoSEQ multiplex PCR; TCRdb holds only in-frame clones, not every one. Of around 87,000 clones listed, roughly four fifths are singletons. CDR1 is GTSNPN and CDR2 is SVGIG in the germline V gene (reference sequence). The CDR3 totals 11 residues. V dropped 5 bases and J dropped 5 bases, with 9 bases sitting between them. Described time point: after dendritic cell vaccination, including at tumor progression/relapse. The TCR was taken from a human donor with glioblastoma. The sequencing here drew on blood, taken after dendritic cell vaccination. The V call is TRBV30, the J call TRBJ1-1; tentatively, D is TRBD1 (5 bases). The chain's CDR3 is CAWDRGTEAFF. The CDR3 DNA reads TGTGCCTGGGACCGGGGGACTGAAGCTTTCTTT.